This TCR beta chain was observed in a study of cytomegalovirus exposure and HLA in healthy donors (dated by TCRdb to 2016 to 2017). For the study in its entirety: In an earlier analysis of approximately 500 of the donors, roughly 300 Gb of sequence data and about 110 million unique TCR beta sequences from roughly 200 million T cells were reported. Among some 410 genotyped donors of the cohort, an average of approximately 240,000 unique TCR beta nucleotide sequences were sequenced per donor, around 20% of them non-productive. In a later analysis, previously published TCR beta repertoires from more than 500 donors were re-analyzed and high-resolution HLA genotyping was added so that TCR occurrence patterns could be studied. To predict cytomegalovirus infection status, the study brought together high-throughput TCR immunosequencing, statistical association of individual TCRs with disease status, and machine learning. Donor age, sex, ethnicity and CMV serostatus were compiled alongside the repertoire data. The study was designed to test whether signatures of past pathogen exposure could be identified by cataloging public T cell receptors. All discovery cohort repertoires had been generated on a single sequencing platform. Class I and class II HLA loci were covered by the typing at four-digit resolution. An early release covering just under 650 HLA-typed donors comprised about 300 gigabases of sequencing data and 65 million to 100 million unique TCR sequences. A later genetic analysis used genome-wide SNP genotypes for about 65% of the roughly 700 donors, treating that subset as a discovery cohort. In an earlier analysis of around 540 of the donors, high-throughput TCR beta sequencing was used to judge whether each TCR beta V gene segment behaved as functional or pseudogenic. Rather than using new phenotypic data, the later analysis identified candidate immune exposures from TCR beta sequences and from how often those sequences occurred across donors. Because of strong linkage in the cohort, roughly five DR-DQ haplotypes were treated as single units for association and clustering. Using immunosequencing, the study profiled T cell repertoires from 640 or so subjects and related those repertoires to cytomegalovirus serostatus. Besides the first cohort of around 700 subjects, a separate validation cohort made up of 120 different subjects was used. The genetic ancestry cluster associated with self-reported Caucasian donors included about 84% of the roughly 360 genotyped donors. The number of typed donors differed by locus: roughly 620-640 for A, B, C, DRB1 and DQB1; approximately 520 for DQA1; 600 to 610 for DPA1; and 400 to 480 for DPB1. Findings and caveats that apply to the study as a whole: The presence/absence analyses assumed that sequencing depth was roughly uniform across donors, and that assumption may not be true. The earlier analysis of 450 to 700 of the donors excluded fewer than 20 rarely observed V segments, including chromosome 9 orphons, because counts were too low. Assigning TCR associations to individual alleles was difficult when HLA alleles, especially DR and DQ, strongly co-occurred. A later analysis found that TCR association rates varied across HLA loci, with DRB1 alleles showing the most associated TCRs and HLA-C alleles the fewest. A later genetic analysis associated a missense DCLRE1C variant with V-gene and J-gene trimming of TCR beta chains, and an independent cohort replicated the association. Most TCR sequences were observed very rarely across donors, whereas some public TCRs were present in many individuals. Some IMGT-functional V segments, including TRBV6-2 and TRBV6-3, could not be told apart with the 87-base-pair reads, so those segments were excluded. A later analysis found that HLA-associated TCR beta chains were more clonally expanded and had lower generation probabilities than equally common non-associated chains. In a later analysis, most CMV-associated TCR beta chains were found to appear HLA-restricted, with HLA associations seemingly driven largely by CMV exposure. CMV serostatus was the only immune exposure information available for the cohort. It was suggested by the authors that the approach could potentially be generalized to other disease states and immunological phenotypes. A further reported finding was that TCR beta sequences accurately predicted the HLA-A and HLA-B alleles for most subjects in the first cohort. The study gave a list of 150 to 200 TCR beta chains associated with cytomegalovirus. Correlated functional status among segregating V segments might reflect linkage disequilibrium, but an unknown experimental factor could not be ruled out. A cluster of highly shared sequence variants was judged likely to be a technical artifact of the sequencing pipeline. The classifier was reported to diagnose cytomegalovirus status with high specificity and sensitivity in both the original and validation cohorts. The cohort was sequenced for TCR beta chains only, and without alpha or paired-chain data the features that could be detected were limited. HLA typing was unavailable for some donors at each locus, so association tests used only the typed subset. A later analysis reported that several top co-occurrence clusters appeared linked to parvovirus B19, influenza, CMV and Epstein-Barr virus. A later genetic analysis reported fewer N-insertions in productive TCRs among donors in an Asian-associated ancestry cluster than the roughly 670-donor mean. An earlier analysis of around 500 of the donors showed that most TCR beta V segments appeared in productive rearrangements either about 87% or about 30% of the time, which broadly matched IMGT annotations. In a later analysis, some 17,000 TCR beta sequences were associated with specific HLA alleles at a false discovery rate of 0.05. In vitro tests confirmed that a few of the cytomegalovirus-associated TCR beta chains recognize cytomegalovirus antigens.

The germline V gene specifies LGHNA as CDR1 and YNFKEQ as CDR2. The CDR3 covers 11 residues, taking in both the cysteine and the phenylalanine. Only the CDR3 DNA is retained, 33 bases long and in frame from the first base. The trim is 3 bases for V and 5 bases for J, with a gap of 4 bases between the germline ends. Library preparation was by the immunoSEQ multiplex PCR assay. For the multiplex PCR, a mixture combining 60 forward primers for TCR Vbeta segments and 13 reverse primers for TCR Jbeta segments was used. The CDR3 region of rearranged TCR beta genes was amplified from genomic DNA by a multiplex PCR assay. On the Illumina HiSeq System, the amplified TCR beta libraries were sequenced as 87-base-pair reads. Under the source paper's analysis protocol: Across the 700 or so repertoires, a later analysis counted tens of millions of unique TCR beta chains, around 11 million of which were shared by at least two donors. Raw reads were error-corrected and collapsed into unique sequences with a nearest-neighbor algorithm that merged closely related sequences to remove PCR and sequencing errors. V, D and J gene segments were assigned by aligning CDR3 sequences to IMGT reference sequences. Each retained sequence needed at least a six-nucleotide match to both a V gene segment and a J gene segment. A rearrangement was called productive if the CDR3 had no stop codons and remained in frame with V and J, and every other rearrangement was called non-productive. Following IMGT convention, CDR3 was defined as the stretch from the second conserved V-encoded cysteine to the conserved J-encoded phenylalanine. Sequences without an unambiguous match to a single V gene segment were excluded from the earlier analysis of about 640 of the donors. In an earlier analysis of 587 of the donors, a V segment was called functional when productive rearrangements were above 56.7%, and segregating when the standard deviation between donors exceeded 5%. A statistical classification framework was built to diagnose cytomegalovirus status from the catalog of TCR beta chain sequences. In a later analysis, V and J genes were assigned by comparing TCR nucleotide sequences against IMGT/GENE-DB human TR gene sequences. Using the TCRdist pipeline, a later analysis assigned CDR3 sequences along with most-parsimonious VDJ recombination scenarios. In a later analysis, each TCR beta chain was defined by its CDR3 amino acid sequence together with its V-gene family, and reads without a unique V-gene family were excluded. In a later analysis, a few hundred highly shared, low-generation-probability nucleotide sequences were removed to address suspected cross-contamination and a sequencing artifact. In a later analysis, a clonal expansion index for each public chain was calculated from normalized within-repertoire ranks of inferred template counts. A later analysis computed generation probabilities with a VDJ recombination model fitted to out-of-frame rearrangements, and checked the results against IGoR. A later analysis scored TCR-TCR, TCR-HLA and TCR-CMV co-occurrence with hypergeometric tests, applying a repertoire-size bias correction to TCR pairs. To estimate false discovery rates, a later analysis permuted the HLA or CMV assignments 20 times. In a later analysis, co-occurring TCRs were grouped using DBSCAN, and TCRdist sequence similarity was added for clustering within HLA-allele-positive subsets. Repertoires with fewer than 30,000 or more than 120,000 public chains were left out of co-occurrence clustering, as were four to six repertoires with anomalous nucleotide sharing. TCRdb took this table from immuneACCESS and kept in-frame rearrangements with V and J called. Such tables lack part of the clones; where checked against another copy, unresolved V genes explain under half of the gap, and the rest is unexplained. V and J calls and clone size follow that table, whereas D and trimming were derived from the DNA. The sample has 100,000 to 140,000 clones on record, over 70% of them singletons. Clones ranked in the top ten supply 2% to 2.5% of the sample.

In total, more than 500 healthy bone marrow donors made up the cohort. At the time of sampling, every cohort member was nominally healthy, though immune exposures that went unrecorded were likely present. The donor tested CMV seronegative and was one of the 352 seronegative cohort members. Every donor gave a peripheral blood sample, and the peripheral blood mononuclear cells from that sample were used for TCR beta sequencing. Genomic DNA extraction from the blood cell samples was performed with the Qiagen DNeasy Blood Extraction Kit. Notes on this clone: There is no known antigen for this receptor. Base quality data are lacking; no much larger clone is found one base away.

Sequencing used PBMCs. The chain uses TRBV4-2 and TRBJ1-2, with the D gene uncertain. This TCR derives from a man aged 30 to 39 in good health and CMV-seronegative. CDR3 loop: CASSHPYGYTF. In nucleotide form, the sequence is TGTGCCAGCAGCCACCCTTATGGCTACACCTTC.